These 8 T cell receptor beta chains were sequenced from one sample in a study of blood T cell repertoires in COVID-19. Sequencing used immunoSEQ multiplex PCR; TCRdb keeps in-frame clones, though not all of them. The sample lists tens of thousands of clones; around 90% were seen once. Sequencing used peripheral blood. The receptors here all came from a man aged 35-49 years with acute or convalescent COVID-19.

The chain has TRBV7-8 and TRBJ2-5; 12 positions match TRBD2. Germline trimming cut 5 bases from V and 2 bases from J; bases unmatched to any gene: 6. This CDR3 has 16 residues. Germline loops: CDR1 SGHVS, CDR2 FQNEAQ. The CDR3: CASSLTTSGGQETQYF. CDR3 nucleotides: TGTGCCAGCAGCCTAACGACTAGCGGGGGTCAAGAGACCCAGTACTTC.

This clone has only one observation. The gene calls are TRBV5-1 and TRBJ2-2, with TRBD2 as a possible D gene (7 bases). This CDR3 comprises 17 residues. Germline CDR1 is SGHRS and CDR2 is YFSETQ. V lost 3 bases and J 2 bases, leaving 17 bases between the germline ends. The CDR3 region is CASSSLGRGLNTGELFF. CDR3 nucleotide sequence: TGCGCCAGCAGCTCCCTGGGGCGGGGGCTAAACACCGGGGAGCTGTTTTTT.

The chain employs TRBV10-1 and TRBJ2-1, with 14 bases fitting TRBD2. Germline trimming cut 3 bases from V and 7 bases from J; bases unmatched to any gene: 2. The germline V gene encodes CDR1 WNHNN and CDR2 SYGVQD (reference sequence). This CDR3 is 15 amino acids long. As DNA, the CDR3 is TGCGCCAGCAGTGACGGACTAGCGGGAGGAAATGAGCAGTTCTTC. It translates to CASSDGLAGGNEQFF.

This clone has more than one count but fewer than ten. CDR3: CASSLTGSYNSPLHF. As DNA, the CDR3 is TGTGCCAGCAGCTTGACGGGCTCCTATAATTCACCCCTCCACTTT. This chain links TRBV5-6 with TRBJ1-6; D uncertain. This CDR3 comprises 15 residues. The germline V and J ends were trimmed by 1 base and 0 bases, with 5 bases remaining between them. In germline, CDR1 is SGHDT, CDR2 YYEEEE.

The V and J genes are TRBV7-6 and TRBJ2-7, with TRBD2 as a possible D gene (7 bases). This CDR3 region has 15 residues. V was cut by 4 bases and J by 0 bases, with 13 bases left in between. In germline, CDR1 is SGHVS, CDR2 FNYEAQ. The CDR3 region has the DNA TGTGCCAGCAGCTCAGTGGGGGGGCTCTCCTACGAGCAGTACTTC. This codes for CASSSVGGLSYEQYF.

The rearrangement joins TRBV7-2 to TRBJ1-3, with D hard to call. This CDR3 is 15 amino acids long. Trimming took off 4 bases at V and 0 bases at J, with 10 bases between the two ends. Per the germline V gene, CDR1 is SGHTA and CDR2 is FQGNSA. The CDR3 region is CASSSEHSSGNTIYF. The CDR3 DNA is TGTGCCAGCAGCTCCGAACACAGCTCTGGAAACACCATATATTTT.

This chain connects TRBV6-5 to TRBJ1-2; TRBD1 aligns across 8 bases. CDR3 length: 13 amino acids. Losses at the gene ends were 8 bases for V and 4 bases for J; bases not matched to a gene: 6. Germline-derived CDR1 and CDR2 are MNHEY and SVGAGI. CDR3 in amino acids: CASGDRPFYGYTF. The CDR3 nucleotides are TGTGCCAGCGGGGACAGGCCTTTCTATGGCTACACCTTC.

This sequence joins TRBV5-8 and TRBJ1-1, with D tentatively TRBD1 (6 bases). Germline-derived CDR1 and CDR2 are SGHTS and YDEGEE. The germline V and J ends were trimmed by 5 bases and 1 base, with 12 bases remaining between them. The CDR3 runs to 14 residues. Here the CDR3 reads CASRDQGPNTEAFF. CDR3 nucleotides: TGTGCCAGCAGGGATCAGGGGCCGAACACTGAAGCTTTCTTT.